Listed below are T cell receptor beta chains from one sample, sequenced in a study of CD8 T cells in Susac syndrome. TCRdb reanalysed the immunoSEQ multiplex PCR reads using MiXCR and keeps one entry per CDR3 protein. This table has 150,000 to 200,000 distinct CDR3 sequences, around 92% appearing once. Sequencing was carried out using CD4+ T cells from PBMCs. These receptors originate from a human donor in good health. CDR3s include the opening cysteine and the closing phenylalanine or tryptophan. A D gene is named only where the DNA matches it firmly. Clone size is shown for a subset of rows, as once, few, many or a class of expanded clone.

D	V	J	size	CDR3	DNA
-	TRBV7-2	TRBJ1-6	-	CASSPRTGHSPLHF	TGTGCCAGCAGCCCCAGGACGGGGCACTCACCCCTCCACTTT
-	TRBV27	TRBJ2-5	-	CASSPKGLRARQETQYF	TGTGCCAGCAGTCCAAAAGGCCTGAGAGCCCGGCAAGAGACCCAGTACTTC
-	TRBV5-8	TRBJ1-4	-	CASSGGTWEEKLFF	TGTGCCAGCAGCGGGGGAACCTGGGAAGAAAAACTGTTTTTT
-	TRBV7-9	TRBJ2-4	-	CASSLGEWDIQYF	TGTGCCAGCAGCTTAGGGGAGTGGGACATTCAGTACTTC
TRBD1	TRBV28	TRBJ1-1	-	CASSLDEGQGTEAFF	TGTGCCAGCAGTTTAGATGAAGGACAGGGGACTGAAGCTTTCTTT
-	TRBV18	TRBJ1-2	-	CASSQSGLAPANYGYTF	TGTGCCAGCTCCCAATCGGGGCTCGCCCCTGCTAACTATGGCTACACCTTC
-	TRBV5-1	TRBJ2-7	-	CASSPTDRYYEQYF	TGCGCCAGCAGCCCGACCGACAGATACTACGAGCAGTACTTC
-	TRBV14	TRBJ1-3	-	CASSQDHGFSGNTIYF	TGTGCCAGCAGCCAAGATCACGGATTCTCTGGAAACACCATATATTTT
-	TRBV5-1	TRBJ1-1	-	CASSNTGRTEAFF	TGCGCCAGCAGCAACACAGGGAGGACTGAAGCTTTCTTT
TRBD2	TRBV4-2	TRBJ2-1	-	CASSQIGTSGGTNEQFF	TGTGCCAGCAGCCAAATCGGGACTAGCGGGGGGACCAATGAGCAGTTCTTC
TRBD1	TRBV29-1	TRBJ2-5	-	CSAFRGYQETQYF	TGCAGCGCCTTCAGGGGGTACCAAGAGACCCAGTACTTC
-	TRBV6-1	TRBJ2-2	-	CASSEGTANTGELFF	TGTGCCAGCAGTGAAGGGACAGCTAACACCGGGGAGCTGTTTTTT
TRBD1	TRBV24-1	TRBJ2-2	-	CATTDGTASSNTGELFF	TGTGCCACCACCGACGGGACAGCCTCGTCGAACACCGGGGAGCTGTTTTTT
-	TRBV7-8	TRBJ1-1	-	CASSLIGGETEAFF	TGTGCCAGCAGCTTGATTGGTGGAGAAACTGAAGCTTTCTTT
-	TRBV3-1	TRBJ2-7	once	CASSQDHRGEEQYF	TGTGCCAGCAGCCAAGATCACCGAGGAGAGGAGCAGTACTTC
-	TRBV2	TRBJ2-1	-	CASSPHASRAGNEQFF	TGTGCCAGCAGTCCCCACGCGAGTAGGGCTGGCAATGAGCAGTTCTTC
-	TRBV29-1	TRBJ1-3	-	CSRLSVAGNTIYF	TGCAGCCGGCTCTCCGTCGCTGGCAACACCATATATTTT
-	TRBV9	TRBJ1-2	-	CASSPRDFHGYTF	TGTGCCAGCAGCCCTCGGGACTTCCATGGCTACACCTTC
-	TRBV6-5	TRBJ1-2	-	CASSYGGSNYGYTF	TGTGCCAGCAGTTATGGTGGATCTAACTATGGCTACACCTTC
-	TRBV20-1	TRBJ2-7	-	CSVAEGYEQYF	TGCAGTGTAGCTGAGGGCTACGAGCAGTACTTC
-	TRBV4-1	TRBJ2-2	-	CASGDSYTGELFF	TGCGCCAGCGGCGACAGCTACACCGGGGAGCTGTTTTTT
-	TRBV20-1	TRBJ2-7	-	CSAQDTRSLEQYF	TGCAGTGCCCAGGATACCCGGAGCCTCGAGCAGTACTTC
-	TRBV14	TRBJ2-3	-	CASSQVGGRRTQYF	TGTGCCAGCAGCCAAGTAGGGGGTCGGCGAACGCAGTATTTT
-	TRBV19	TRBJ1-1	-	CASSIDRSREAFF	TGTGCCAGTAGTATAGATCGAAGTCGGGAAGCTTTCTTT
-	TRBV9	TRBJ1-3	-	CASSAGHVQNTIYF	TGTGCCAGCAGCGCCGGACACGTCCAAAACACCATATATTTT
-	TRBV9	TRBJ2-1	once	CASSDPLSVSEQFF	TGTGCCAGCAGCGACCCACTTAGCGTAAGTGAGCAGTTCTTC
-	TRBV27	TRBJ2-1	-	CASVRKVGDEQFF	TGTGCCAGCGTTCGAAAGGTTGGGGATGAGCAGTTCTTC
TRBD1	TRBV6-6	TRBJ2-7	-	CASSYVPTGTGDEQYF	TGTGCCAGCAGTTACGTGCCCACTGGGACAGGCGACGAGCAGTACTTC
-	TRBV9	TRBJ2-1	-	CASRVPGSSYNEQFF	TGTGCCAGCAGGGTCCCGGGGAGCTCCTACAATGAGCAGTTCTTC
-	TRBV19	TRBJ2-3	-	CASRVQGIDTQYF	TGTGCCAGTCGTGTCCAGGGGATAGATACGCAGTATTTT
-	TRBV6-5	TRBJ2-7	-	CASSYSKGRPSYEQYF	TGTGCCAGCAGTTACTCGAAAGGCAGGCCCTCCTACGAGCAGTACTTC
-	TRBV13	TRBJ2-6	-	CASSSQGGANVLTF	TGTGCCAGCAGCTCCCAGGGAGGGGCCAACGTCCTGACTTTC
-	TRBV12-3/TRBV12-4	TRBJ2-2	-	CASSTFGTPNTGELFF	TGTGCCAGCAGTACCTTCGGGACACCTAACACCGGGGAGCTGTTTTTT
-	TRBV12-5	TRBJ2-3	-	CASGPNLPGLVEDTQYF	TGTGCTAGTGGCCCAAACCTCCCGGGACTTGTGGAAGATACGCAGTATTTT
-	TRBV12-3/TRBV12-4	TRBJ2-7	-	CASSLQGTGEQYF	TGTGCCAGCAGTTTACAGGGTACTGGCGAGCAGTACTTC
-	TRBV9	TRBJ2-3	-	CASSESTDTQYF	TGTGCCAGCAGCGAGAGCACAGATACGCAGTATTTT
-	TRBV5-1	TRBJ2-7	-	CASSFSDLGEQYF	TGCGCCAGCAGCTTCTCCGATCTGGGGGAGCAGTACTTC
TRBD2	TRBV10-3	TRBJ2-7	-	CAREGRDYEQYF	TGTGCCCGCGAGGGGAGGGACTACGAGCAGTACTTC
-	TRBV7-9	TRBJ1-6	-	CASSLAPLPLHF	TGTGCCAGCAGCTTAGCTCCCCTACCCCTCCACTTT
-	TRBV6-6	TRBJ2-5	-	CASKPQGTFQETQYF	TGTGCCAGCAAACCCCAGGGGACCTTCCAAGAGACCCAGTACTTC
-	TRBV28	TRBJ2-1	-	CASSRQENNEQFF	TGTGCCAGCTCGAGACAGGAAAACAATGAGCAGTTCTTC
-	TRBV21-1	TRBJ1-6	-	CASSKRGSNSPLHF	TGTGCCAGCAGCAAAAGGGGGAGTAATTCACCCCTCCACTTT
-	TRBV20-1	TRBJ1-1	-	CSAIADLQAFF	TGCAGTGCTATAGCCGACCTCCAAGCTTTCTTT